One and the same sample provided the 32 T cell receptor beta chains below, sequenced in a study of Ad26.COV2.S vaccination and SARS-CoV-2 variants. TCRdb's table, derived via immunoSEQ multiplex PCR, lists solely in-frame clones and lacks some. The data hold around 270,000 clones, with 87% observed a single time. Described treatment: about 20 received Ad26.COV2.S at low or high dose, single or two shots; roughly five received placebo; per-sample allocation not given. Day 63 following the first vaccine or placebo injection was when the samples were taken. The material was peripheral blood, obtained in a trial of Ad26.COV2.S vaccine versus placebo. The receptors originated from a person aged 18-65 years who received the Ad26.COV2.S COVID-19 vaccine or a placebo.

The chain employs TRBV7-3 and TRBJ2-7; 9 bases are a match to TRBD1. The V segment lost 5 bases and the J segment 3 bases; nucleotides outside the gene matches: 8. Germline-derived CDR1 and CDR2 are SGHTA and FQGTGA. The CDR3 totals 15 residues. Here the CDR3 DNA reads TGTGCCAGCAGCCCGACCGGGACAGGGTTCTACGAGCAGTACTTC. Its protein is CASSPTGTGFYEQYF. Variable domain in full (rest from reference TRBV7-3 and TRBJ2-7): GAGVSQTPSNKVTEKGKYVELRCDPISGHTALYWYRQSLGQGPEFLIYFQGTGAADDSGLPNDRFFAVRPEGSVSTLKIQRTERGDSAVYLCASSPTGTGFYEQYFGPGTRLTVT.

The V gene is TRBV27, the J gene TRBJ1-5; no reliable D call. Germline assignment: CDR1 MNHEY and CDR2 SMNVEV (reference sequence). V was trimmed by 2 bases and J by 4 bases, leaving 6 bases between them. This CDR3 has 13 residues. CDR3 nucleotides: TGTGCCAGCAGTTTAAGGGAAAATCAGCCCCAGCATTTT. Translating gives CASSLRENQPQHF.

This chain uses TRBV7-2 with TRBJ2-2; 8 nucleotides match TRBD2. The CDR3 sequence is 17 residues long. Germline V gives CDR1 SGHTA, CDR2 FQGNSA. J gave up 5 bases and V 4 bases, and 12 bases lay outside the gene matches. The chain's CDR3 is CASSSRTSFLSTGELFF. In DNA, the CDR3 is TGTGCCAGCAGCTCGCGGACTAGCTTCTTATCTACCGGGGAGCTGTTTTTT.

The chain carries TRBV5-1 and TRBJ1-5; possibly TRBD1 for D (5 bases). This CDR3 spans 16 amino acids. Germline V gene sequence: CDR1 SGHRS, CDR2 YFSETQ. V was clipped by 0 bases and J by 5 bases, with 15 bases between them. CDR3 loop: CASSLGGSSYDQPQHF. CDR3 sequence (DNA): TGCGCCAGCAGCTTGGGGGGGTCGTCCTATGATCAGCCCCAGCATTTT. The entire variable domain, with the rest obtained from reference TRBV5-1 and TRBJ1-5, is as follows: KAGVTQTPRYLIKTRGQQVTLSCSPISGHRSVSWYQQTPGQGLQFLFEYFSETQRNKGNFPGRFSGRQFSNSRSEMNVSTLELGDSALYLCASSLGGSSYDQPQHFGDGTRLSIL.

The chain carries TRBV18 and TRBJ1-1; a weak D match, TRBD1 (6 bases). This CDR3 contains 14 residues. The V end lost 5 bases, the J end lost 7 bases, and 17 bases lay between the germline ends. Looked up from germline, CDR1 is KGHSH and CDR2 is LQKENI. The CDR3 region has the DNA TGTGCCAGCTCATCAATGCAGGGGTTGGGTGAAGCTTTCTTT. Residues: CASSSMQGLGEAFF.

V usage is TRBV6-6 and J usage is TRBJ1-1; D is unresolved. The CDR3 has 14 amino acids. Trimming removed 11 bases at V and 1 base at J, with 17 bases between. From germline, CDR1 is MNHNY and CDR2 SVGAGI (reference sequence). The CDR3 spells CAALVPSRNTEAFF. The CDR3 DNA sequence: TGTGCCGCTCTAGTACCTTCGCGGAACACTGAAGCTTTCTTT.

The chain uses TRBV7-2 and TRBJ1-5; D gene unclear. The germline CDR1 and CDR2 sequences are SGHTA and FQGNSA. The CDR3 contains 15 residues. Trimming stripped 5 bases from V and 0 bases from J, with 11 bases between. CDR3 region: CASSLQGSSNQPQHF. In DNA form, the CDR3 reads TGTGCCAGCAGCCTCCAAGGGTCTAGCAATCAGCCCCAGCATTTT.

V and J are TRBV11-2 and TRBJ1-1; D gene uncertain. Germline V lookup: CDR1 SGHAT, CDR2 FQNNGV. Trimming shortened V by 3 bases and J by 1 base, and 9 bases separated the two germline ends. CDR3 length: 14 amino acids. The CDR3 region is CASSFRRQNTEAFF. CDR3 DNA: TGTGCCAGCAGCTTTCGGCGGCAGAACACTGAAGCTTTCTTT.

The V call is TRBV7-2, the J call TRBJ2-6, with 12 bases aligning to TRBD2. The junction had 9 bases not matched to a gene; V was cut back by 5 bases and J by 4 bases. The CDR3 totals 18 residues. Germline CDR1 SGHTA, CDR2 FQGNSA. This CDR3 is CASSTLAGGLSGANVLTF. The CDR3 DNA follows: TGTGCCAGCAGCACCCTAGCGGGGGGGCTAAGCGGGGCCAACGTCCTGACTTTC.

This chain joins TRBV7-2 and TRBJ1-6, with a possible D match to TRBD1 (6 bases). Germline CDR1 SGHTA, CDR2 FQGNSA. V lost 5 bases and J lost 0, with 14 bases in between. The CDR3 spans 17 residues. As DNA, the CDR3 is TGTGCCAGCAGCCCGCGGGACACCCGCTCCTATAATTCACCCCTCCACTTT. Translation gives CASSPRDTRSYNSPLHF.

In DNA, the CDR3 is TGTGCCAGCAGCAAGGACAGCAGCTCCTATAATTCACCCCTCCACTTT. Translation gives CASSKDSSSYNSPLHF. J is TRBJ1-6 and V is TRBV7-2; D is possibly TRBD1 (6 bases). The CDR3 has 16 residues. V was pared by 5 bases and J by 0 bases, with 11 bases between. CDR1 is SGHTA, CDR2 FQGNSA, per germline.

The genes are TRBV19 and TRBJ1-2; 10 positions match TRBD1. The length of the CDR3 is 14 residues. V shed 9 bases, J shed 4 bases, and the junction held 8 bases outside the gene matches. CDR1 is LNHDA, CDR2 SQIVND, per germline (reference sequence). This chain's CDR3 is CASINRDRGYGYTF. CDR3 sequence (DNA): TGTGCCAGCATAAACCGGGACAGGGGCTATGGCTACACCTTC. The full variable domain, in which reference TRBV19 and TRBJ1-2 provide the parts outside the CDR3, is DGGITQSPKYLFRKEGQNVTLSCEQNLNHDAMYWYRQDPGQGLRLIYYSQIVNDFQKGDIAEGYSVSREKKESFPLTVTSAQKNPTAFYLCASINRDRGYGYTFGSGTRLTVV.

V and J are TRBV19 and TRBJ2-7, with 9 bases matching TRBD2. This CDR3 spans 16 amino acids. Germline values: CDR1 LNHDA, CDR2 SQIVND (reference sequence). V was clipped by 0 bases and J by 4 bases; unmatched bases: 7. The CDR3, as DNA: TGTGCCAGTAGTATAGACCACCTGAGCGGGGGGTACGAGCAGTACTTC. Its protein product is CASSIDHLSGGYEQYF.

The chain has TRBV4-1 and TRBJ2-3; D could derive from TRBD1 or TRBD2 (5 bases each). V was trimmed by 0 bases and J by 5 bases, leaving 12 bases between them. CDR3 length: 15 amino acids. Germline V gene sequence: CDR1 MGHRA, CDR2 YSYEKL. This chain's CDR3 is CASSQDGTPVDTQYF. CDR3 nucleotide sequence: TGCGCCAGCAGCCAAGATGGGACCCCGGTAGATACGCAGTATTTT.

This clone was observed a handful of times. CDR3 region: CASSRRGTDQPQHF. CDR3 DNA: TGTGCCAGCAGCCGCCGAGGGACAGATCAGCCCCAGCATTTT. This chain links TRBV7-2 with TRBJ1-5, with 7 bases aligning to TRBD1. The V gene's germline CDR1 is SGHTA and CDR2 FQGNSA. V shed 5 bases, J shed 5 bases, and the junction held 6 bases outside the gene matches. The CDR3 covers 14 residues.

CDR3 sequence reads: CASSYRAVNTEAFF. The CDR3, as DNA: TGTGCCAGCAGCTACAGGGCAGTTAACACTGAAGCTTTCTTT. The rearrangement uses TRBV7-2 and TRBJ1-1; D is possibly TRBD1 (6 bases). V lost 4 bases and J lost 2, with 11 bases in between. Germline CDR1 SGHTA, CDR2 FQGNSA. The CDR3 runs 14 residues.

This clone occurred a few times. The CDR3 sequence: CASTTGSNQPQHF. CDR3 sequence (DNA): TGTGCCAGCACTACAGGGAGCAATCAGCCCCAGCATTTT. The chain recombines TRBV2 with TRBJ1-5; TRBD1 might be the D (6 bases). Germline V gene data show CDR1 as SNHLY and CDR2 as FYNNEI. The ends were cut back, 7 bases at V and 1 base at J, with 8 bases in the middle. The CDR3 runs 13 residues.

The gene calls are TRBV18 and TRBJ2-6; D unresolved. This CDR3 has 16 residues. Trimming stripped 5 bases from V and 0 bases from J, with 11 bases between. The V gene's germline CDR1 is KGHSH and CDR2 LQKENI. The CDR3 here is CASSSGRASGANVLTF. DNA for the CDR3: TGTGCCAGCTCATCTGGACGGGCCTCTGGGGCCAACGTCCTGACTTTC.

The rearrangement joins TRBV6-5 to TRBJ1-5; no clear D gene. This CDR3 is built from 14 residues. Germline values: CDR1 MNHEY, CDR2 SVGAGI. V was pared by 4 bases and J by 0 bases, with 7 bases between. The CDR3 sequence is CASSSQDSNQPQHF. The DNA of the CDR3 is TGTGCCAGCAGTTCCCAGGATAGCAATCAGCCCCAGCATTTT.

V usage is TRBV4-1 and J usage is TRBJ2-7, with D unclear. The germline V gene has CDR1 MGHRA and CDR2 YSYEKL. V lost 4 bases, J lost 6 bases, and 13 bases lay in between. The CDR3 is 13 residues long. The CDR3, as DNA: TGCGCCAGCAGCCCTCGGGTGATGTCCGAGCAGTACTTC. Translating it yields CASSPRVMSEQYF.

The J gene is TRBJ2-5, the V gene TRBV7-9, with 11 bases identical to TRBD2. V shed 7 bases, J shed 5 bases, and the junction held 9 bases outside the gene matches. This CDR3 has 15 amino acids. Germline CDR1 is SEHNR and CDR2 is FQNEAQ (reference sequence). CDR3 nucleotide sequence: TGTGCCAGCACCCATAGCGGGAGGGCCGGTGAGACCCAGTACTTC. It yields the protein CASTHSGRAGETQYF.

The V and J genes are TRBV25-1 and TRBJ2-7; maybe TRBD2 (6 bases). Germline assignment: CDR1 MGHDK and CDR2 SYGVNS. V lost 6 bases and J 0 bases, leaving 9 bases between the germline ends. This CDR3 comprises 13 residues. CDR3 amino acids: CASSGGPSYEQYF. The CDR3 DNA sequence: TGTGCCAGCAGCGGGGGTCCCTCCTACGAGCAGTACTTC.

The chain has TRBV5-1 and TRBJ2-1; 9 bases map to TRBD2. The length of the CDR3 is 15 residues. Germline CDR1 is SGHRS and CDR2 is YFSETQ. J lost 4 bases, V lost 5 bases, and 7 bases had no gene match. The CDR3 nucleotides read TGCGCCAGCAGACCCCCTAGCGGGGATTACAATGAGCAGTTCTTC. Amino acid sequence: CASRPPSGDYNEQFF. The whole variable domain, filled in from reference TRBV5-1 and TRBJ2-1, reads KAGVTQTPRYLIKTRGQQVTLSCSPISGHRSVSWYQQTPGQGLQFLFEYFSETQRNKGNFPGRFSGRQFSNSRSEMNVSTLELGDSALYLCASRPPSGDYNEQFFGPGTRLTVL.

V and J are TRBV7-2 and TRBJ1-2; a possible D gene is TRBD1 (5 bases). Germline values: CDR1 SGHTA, CDR2 FQGNSA. The CDR3 has 16 amino acids. V was cut by 4 bases and J by 4 bases, with 19 bases left in between. The CDR3 here is CASSSPGLPNSYGYTF. CDR3 in DNA: TGTGCCAGCAGCTCCCCGGGACTGCCTAACTCCTATGGCTACACCTTC.

The table lists this clone with a count of one. The DNA for the CDR3 is TGTGCCAGCAGCCAATGGGGAAGCACAGATACGCAGTATTTT. Protein: CASSQWGSTDTQYF. The chain couples TRBV16 to TRBJ2-3; unclear D gene. The CDR3 contains 14 residues. V gave up 1 base and J gave up 0 bases, with 5 bases separating them. Germline-derived CDR1 and CDR2 are KGHSY and FQNENV.

V usage is TRBV5-6 and J usage is TRBJ2-6; D remains ambiguous. This CDR3 region has 16 residues. CDR1 is SGHDT and CDR2 is YYEEEE in the germline V gene. Trimming took off 0 bases at V and 3 bases at J, with 10 bases between the two ends. The CDR3 loop reads CASSLAVRYGANVLTF. CDR3 in DNA: TGTGCCAGCAGCTTGGCCGTGAGGTATGGGGCCAACGTCCTGACTTTC.

The chain joins TRBV9 to TRBJ2-2; 8 positions match TRBD2. The V gene end was trimmed by 0 bases and the J gene end by 4 bases; junction bases not matched to a gene: 11. CDR3 size: 18 residues. CDR1 is SGDLS and CDR2 is YYNGEE in the germline V gene. DNA of the CDR3: TGTGCCAGCAGCGTAGTCCCCACCGGGACTAGAAGCACCGGGGAGCTGTTTTTT. Translated, it gives CASSVVPTGTRSTGELFF. Filled out from reference TRBV9 and TRBJ2-2, the complete variable domain reads DSGVTQTPKHLITATGQRVTLRCSPRSGDLSVYWYQQSLDQGLQFLIQYYNGEERAKGNILERFSAQQFPDLHSELNLSSLELGDSALYFCASSVVPTGTRSTGELFFGEGSRLTVL.

The chain is built from TRBV7-3 and TRBJ2-5; TRBD2 is a possible D gene (5 bases). The CDR3 loop spans 13 amino acids. V was cut by 5 bases and J by 3 bases, with 10 bases left in between. From germline, CDR1 is SGHTA and CDR2 FQGTGA. In DNA form, the CDR3 reads TGTGCCAGCAGCGAATGGGGAGAAGAGACCCAGTACTTC. Protein sequence: CASSEWGEETQYF.

The rearrangement links TRBV11-2 to TRBJ2-5; the D gene could be TRBD1 or TRBD2 (5 bases each). This CDR3 has 15 amino acids. Germline lookup yields CDR1 SGHAT and CDR2 FQNNGV. V lost 4 bases to trimming and J lost 2 bases, with 14 bases between them. The CDR3 loop is CASSSVSGLQETQYF. The CDR3 nucleotides are TGTGCCAGCAGCTCCGTATCGGGGCTTCAAGAGACCCAGTACTTC.

The CDR3 DNA sequence: TGCAGCGTGGAAAGTGGGGGCCAGCCCCAGCATTTT. Its protein product is CSVESGGQPQHF. This chain connects TRBV29-1 to TRBJ1-5; TRBD1 is a possible D gene (6 bases). The CDR3 contains 12 residues. Per the germline V gene, CDR1 is SQVTM and CDR2 is ANQGSEA. The V and J ends lost 6 bases and 7 bases respectively, with 13 bases between them.

V is TRBV3-1 (or the pseudogene TRBV3-2) and J is TRBJ1-4, with a possible D match to TRBD1 (5 bases). CDR3 length: 16 residues. V dropped 3 bases and J dropped 7 bases, with 18 bases sitting between them. The germline CDR1 and CDR2 sequences are LGHDT and YNNKEL (reference sequence). The CDR3 reads CASSQHRDRGGEKLFF. The CDR3 DNA sequence: TGTGCCAGCAGCCAGCACCGGGACCGGGGAGGTGAAAAACTGTTTTTT.

The chain joins TRBV7-9 to TRBJ1-1, with TRBD1 identical over 7 bases. This CDR3 spans 16 amino acids. Germline V gene sequence: CDR1 SEHNR, CDR2 FQNEAQ (reference sequence). V lost 5 bases and J lost 2; bases outside the gene matches: 11. CDR3 sequence: CASSHIDREPNTEAFF. The CDR3 coding sequence is TGTGCCAGCAGCCATATAGACAGGGAACCCAACACTGAAGCTTTCTTT.